This record looks at one T cell receptor (beta chain) sequence and its context. The data were taken from a study of shared clonotypes between healthy human individuals. Sorted subsets were amplified in replicate PCRs using approximately 0.2 ug DNA, about 30,000 T cell genomes. Sequenced by immunoSEQ multiplex PCR; TCRdb stores in-frame clones only, minus some. The sample holds about 2.4 million clones; roughly 93% are singletons and the top ten take 0.36%. V was pared by 4 bases and J by 7 bases, with 5 bases of the junction left unmatched. Germline V gives CDR1 SEHNR, CDR2 FQNEAQ (reference sequence). The CDR3 has 14 amino acids.

The source is a man aged 18-30 years in good health. Some clones in this sample may be carry-over from other donors' samples. The rearrangement joins TRBV7-9 to TRBJ1-4; TRBD1 aligns across 8 bases. The sequenced sample consisted of naive CD4+ T cells from PBMCs. Specified subset: CD45RA+ positively selected. The CDR3 sequence: CASSWGQASEKLFF. The CDR3 nucleotides read TGTGCCAGCAGCTGGGGACAGGCGAGTGAAAAACTGTTTTTT.